This TCR beta chain stems from a study of T cell repertoires in cytomegalovirus infection. Overall study: CMV infection plus the matching HLA type was flagged by public TCR beta signatures. Points from the study as a whole: CMV-specific TCR beta clonotypes restricted by HLA-C were the ones dominating the ex vivo response.

This CDR3 has 15 residues. Trimming pared 4 bases from V and 4 bases from J, leaving 11 bases between. Germline CDR1 and CDR2: MNHEY and SVGAGI. This clonotype was found many times. The antigen is unknown. Via MiXCR, TCRdb re-called the reads, giving one row per CDR3 protein. The top ten hold approximately 10% of the sample, which has roughly 150,000 distinct CDR3 sequences, about 20% seen once. This chain links TRBV6-5 with TRBJ1-6; D is undetermined. The clonotype originates from a human donor in good health (CMV status not recorded). Some clones in this sample may be carry-over from other donors' samples. Sequences were obtained from PBMCs. As DNA, the CDR3 is TGTGCCAGCAGTTCGGGGAACTCATATAATTCACCCCTCCACTTT. This sequence encodes CASSSGNSYNSPLHF.